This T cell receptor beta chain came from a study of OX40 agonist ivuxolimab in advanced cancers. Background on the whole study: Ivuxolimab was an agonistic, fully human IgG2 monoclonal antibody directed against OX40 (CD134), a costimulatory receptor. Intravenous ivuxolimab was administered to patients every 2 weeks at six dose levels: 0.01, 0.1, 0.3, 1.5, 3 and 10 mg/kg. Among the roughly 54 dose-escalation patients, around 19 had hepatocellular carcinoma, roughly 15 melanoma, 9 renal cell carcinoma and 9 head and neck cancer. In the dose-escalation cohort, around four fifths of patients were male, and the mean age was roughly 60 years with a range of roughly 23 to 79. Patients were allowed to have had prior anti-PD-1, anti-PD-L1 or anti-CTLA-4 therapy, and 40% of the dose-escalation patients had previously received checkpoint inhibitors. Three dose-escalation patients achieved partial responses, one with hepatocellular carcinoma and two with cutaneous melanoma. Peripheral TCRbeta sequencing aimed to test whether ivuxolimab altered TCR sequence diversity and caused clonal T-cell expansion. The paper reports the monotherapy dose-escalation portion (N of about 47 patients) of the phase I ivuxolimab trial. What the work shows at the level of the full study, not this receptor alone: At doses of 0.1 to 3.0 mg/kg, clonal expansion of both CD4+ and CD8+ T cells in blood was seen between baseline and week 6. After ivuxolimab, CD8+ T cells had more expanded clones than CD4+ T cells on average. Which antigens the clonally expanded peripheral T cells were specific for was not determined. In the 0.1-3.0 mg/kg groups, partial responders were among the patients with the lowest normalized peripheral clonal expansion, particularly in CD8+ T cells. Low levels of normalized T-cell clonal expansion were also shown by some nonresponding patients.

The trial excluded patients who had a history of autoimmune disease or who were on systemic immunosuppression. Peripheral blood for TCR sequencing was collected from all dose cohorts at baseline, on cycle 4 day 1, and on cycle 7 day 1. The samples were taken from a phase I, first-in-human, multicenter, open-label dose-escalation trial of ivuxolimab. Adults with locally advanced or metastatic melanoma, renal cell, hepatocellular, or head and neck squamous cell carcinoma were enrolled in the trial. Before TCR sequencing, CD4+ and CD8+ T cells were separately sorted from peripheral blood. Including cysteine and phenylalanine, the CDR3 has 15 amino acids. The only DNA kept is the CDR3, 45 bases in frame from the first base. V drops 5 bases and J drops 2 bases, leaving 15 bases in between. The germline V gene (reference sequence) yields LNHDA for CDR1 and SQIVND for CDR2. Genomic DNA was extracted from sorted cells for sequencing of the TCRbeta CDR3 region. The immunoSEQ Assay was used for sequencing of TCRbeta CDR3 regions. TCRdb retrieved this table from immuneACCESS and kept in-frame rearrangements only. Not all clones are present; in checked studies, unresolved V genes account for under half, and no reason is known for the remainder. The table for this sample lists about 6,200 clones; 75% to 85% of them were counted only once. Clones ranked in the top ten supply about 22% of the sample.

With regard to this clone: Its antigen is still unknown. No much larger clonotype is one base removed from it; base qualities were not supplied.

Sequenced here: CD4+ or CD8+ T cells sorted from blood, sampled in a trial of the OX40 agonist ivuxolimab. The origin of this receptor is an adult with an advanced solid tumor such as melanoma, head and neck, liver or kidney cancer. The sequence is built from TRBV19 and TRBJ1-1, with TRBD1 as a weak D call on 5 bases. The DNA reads TGTGCCAGTAGTTTAACCCGAGGGGTTAACACTGAAGCTTTCTTT. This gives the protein CASSLTRGVNTEAFF.